Listed below are T cell receptor beta chains from one sample, sequenced in a study of breast tumors, draining lymph nodes, adjacent tissues. Using its own MiXCR run on the multiplex PCR reads, TCRdb lists one record per CDR3 protein. The sample contains about 230,000 distinct CDR3 sequences, around 32% of which appear only once. Sequenced sample: axillary lymph node tissue. Receptors originate from a female donor with breast cancer. Some clones in this sample may be carry-over from other donors' samples. Each CDR3 is given with its conserved first and last residue. The D gene is left open where the match is weak. Only some rows state a clone size, as once, few, many or a class for expanded clones.

j_call,v_call,d_call,clone_size,cdr3_aa,cdr3_nt
TRBJ1-2,TRBV20-1,TRBD1,many,CSAILLTGERGYTF,TGCAGTGCTATCCTTTTGACAGGGGAGAGGGGCTACACCTTC
TRBJ2-1,TRBV5-1,TRBD2,many,CASSWGLAGVDNEQFF,TGCGCCAGCAGCTGGGGACTAGCGGGAGTAGACAATGAGCAGTTCTTC
TRBJ2-7,TRBV20-1,NA,many,CSASGREGSPYEQYF,TGCAGTGCCTCGGGTCGTGAGGGATCACCCTACGAGCAGTACTTC
TRBJ1-3,TRBV2,NA,NA,CASSPTDSANTIYF,TGTGCCAGCTCACCAACGGACTCTGCAAACACCATATATTTT
TRBJ2-2,TRBV7-3,TRBD2,many,CASSSRTSLNTGELFF,TGTGCCAGCAGCTCCCGGACTAGTCTAAACACCGGGGAGCTGTTTTTT
TRBJ2-1,TRBV20-1,NA,many,CSARPIGRGNEQFF,TGCAGTGCTAGACCCATCGGACGCGGCAATGAGCAGTTCTTC
TRBJ2-3,TRBV19,NA,many,CASSIGLGTDTQYF,TGTGCCAGTAGTATAGGCCTAGGCACAGATACGCAGTATTTT
TRBJ2-5,TRBV20-1,NA,NA,CRCRETQYF,TGCAGATGTAGAGAGACCCAGTACTTC
TRBJ2-1,TRBV29-1,NA,once,CSVRAGVRSNNAQFF,TGCAGCGTTAGGGCTGGGGTCCGCTCAAACAATGCCCAGTTCTTC
TRBJ2-6,TRBV15,NA,many,CATSLRPQISGANVLTF,TGTGCCACCAGCCTCCGACCCCAGATCTCTGGGGCCAACGTCCTGACTTTC
TRBJ2-7,TRBV20-1,TRBD2,many,CSANPGGPFPEQYF,TGCAGTGCAAATCCGGGAGGGCCTTTCCCCGAGCAGTACTTC
TRBJ2-3,TRBV20-1,NA,many,CSAHGLASTDTQYF,TGCAGTGCTCACGGCCTAGCTAGCACAGATACGCAGTATTTT
TRBJ1-2,TRBV20-1,TRBD1,many,CSAPRTGLNYGYTF,TGCAGTGCCCCGAGGACAGGGCTAAACTATGGCTACACCTTC
TRBJ1-5,TRBV10-3,NA,NA,CAISERGANQPQHF,TGTGCCATCAGTGAGAGGGGGGCAAATCAGCCCCAGCATTTT
TRBJ2-3,TRBV19,TRBD2,many,CASSIGEGRPSTDTQYF,TGTGCCAGTAGTATAGGGGAGGGACGGCCGAGCACAGATACGCAGTATTTT
TRBJ1-5,TRBV2,NA,NA,CASSGDQPQHF,TGTGCCAGCAGTGGTGATCAGCCCCAGCATTTT
TRBJ1-5,TRBV5-1,NA,NA,CASSQHSRPQHF,TGCGCCAGCAGTCAACACAGCCGGCCCCAGCATTTT
TRBJ1-1,TRBV13,NA,few,CASSAKLQGRTEAFF,TGTGCCAGCAGCGCTAAGCTGCAGGGGAGGACTGAAGCTTTCTTT
TRBJ1-5,TRBV18,TRBD1,few,CASSPGQGISNQPQHF,TGTGCCAGCTCCCCGGGACAGGGGATTAGCAATCAGCCCCAGCATTTT
TRBJ1-2,TRBV29-1,NA,many,CSVLGEGYTF,TGCAGCGTTCTAGGAGAGGGCTACACCTTC
TRBJ1-6,TRBV18,NA,many,CASSLIEASSSYNSPLHF,TGTGCCAGCTCACTGATCGAGGCATCGAGCTCCTATAATTCACCCCTCCACTTT
TRBJ2-7,TRBV15,TRBD2,many,CATSRGGTSGSYEQYF,TGTGCCACCAGCAGAGGCGGGACTAGCGGGTCCTACGAGCAGTACTTC
TRBJ1-5,TRBV24-1,TRBD1,NA,CATSSRTGGSNQPQHF,TGTGCCACCAGTTCCCGGACAGGGGGCAGCAATCAGCCCCAGCATTTT
TRBJ2-7,TRBV5-5,NA,many,CASSLLGFGYEQYF,TGTGCCAGCAGCTTGTTGGGGTTTGGGTACGAGCAGTACTTC
TRBJ1-2,TRBV7-8,TRBD1,many,CASSLAGTGGRGYTF,TGTGCCAGCAGCTTAGCGGGGACAGGGGGGCGCGGCTACACCTTC
TRBJ2-5,TRBV7-2,TRBD2,NA,CASSRPRSGRAETQYF,TGTGCCAGCAGCCGACCCCGAAGCGGGAGGGCGGAGACCCAGTACTTC
TRBJ2-1,TRBV20-1,NA,NA,CSARAGIYNEQFF,TGCAGTGCTAGAGCGGGGATTTACAATGAGCAGTTCTTC
TRBJ2-5,TRBV25-1,TRBD1,NA,CADETGQARQQETQYF,TGTGCCGATGAGACAGGGCAGGCTAGGCAACAAGAGACCCAGTACTTC
TRBJ1-5,TRBV7-9,NA,NA,CASSLGDQPQHF,TGTGCCAGCAGCTTAGGCGATCAGCCCCAGCATTTT
TRBJ2-3,TRBV12-3/TRBV12-4,TRBD2,many,CASSPGTSGRGSTDTQYF,TGTGCCAGCAGCCCTGGGACTAGCGGGAGGGGGAGCACAGATACGCAGTATTTT